This entry concerns a single T cell receptor (beta chain). Its antigen is still unknown. The data are from a study of T-cell memory formation after mild COVID-19. Study information: TCR clusters largely stayed donor specific.

Overall study results and limits: The CD4+ clones that contracted clustered mainly within CM and EM, and the CD8+ clones concentrated in EMRA. Pre-infection memory contained some responding clones, which suggested that cross-reactive memory had joined. Contracting clones, day 15 to 85, had balanced CD4/CD8, and later expanders favored CD4+.

Germline CDR1 reads LGHDT; CDR2 reads YNNKEL (reference sequence). CDR3 length equals 14 residues. The V end was cut by 4 bases, the J end by 1 base, with 11 bases between. TCRdb re-called the 5' RACE reads through MiXCR, storing one row per CDR3 protein. The table shows a few hundred thousand distinct CDR3 sequences, with around 15% occurring only once. The sequenced sample consisted of PBMCs or a T cell subset sorted from them (not recorded which). This chain links TRBV3-1 with TRBJ2-7; D is possibly TRBD2 (5 bases). The TCR sequence derives from a man aged 18 to 30 who had mild COVID-19 (a few samples of this study predate the infection). Cell type and time point are not known. The CDR3 bases are TGTGCCAGCAGCCGAGGAACGGGATCCTACGAGCAGTACGTC. Encoded protein: CASSRGTGSYEQYV.